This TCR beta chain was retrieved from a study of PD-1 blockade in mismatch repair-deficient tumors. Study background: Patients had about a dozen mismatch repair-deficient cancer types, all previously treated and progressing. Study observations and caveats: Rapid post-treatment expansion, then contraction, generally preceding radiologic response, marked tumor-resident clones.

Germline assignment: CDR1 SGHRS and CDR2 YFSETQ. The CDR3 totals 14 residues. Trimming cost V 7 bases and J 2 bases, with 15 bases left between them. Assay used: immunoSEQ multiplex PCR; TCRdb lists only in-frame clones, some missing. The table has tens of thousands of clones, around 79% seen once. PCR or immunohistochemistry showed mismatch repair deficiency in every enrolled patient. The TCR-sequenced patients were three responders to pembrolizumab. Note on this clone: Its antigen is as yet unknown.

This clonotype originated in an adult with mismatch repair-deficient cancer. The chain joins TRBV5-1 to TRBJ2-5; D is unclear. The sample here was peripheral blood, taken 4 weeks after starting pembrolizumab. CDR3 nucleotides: TGCGCCAGCCAACGGAATGTGGGACAAGAGACCCAGTACTTC. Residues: CASQRNVGQETQYF.